This is a list of T cell receptor beta chains from one sample in a study of blood T cell repertoires in COVID-19. TCRdb's copy holds only in-frame clones and misses some; the assay was immunoSEQ multiplex PCR. The table records about 300,000 clones, around 88% of them present only once. The sequencing input was peripheral blood. The receptors come from a woman aged 25 to 39 who had recovered from COVID-19. The CDR3 runs from the conserved cysteine through the conserved F or W. D genes are given only for firm matches. Only part of the rows carry a size: once, few, many, or a class if the clone is expanded.

>TRBD2|once|TRBV7-6|TRBJ2-5
CASSPGGEETQYF
TGTGCCAGCAGCCCGGGGGGGGAAGAGACCCAGTACTTC
>TRBD1|-|TRBV28|TRBJ2-1
CASSATGGNEQFF
TGTGCCAGCAGCGCAACAGGGGGCAATGAGCAGTTCTTC
>-|-|TRBV27|TRBJ2-7
CASSFGGVNEQYF
TGTGCCAGCAGTTTTGGAGGGGTCAACGAGCAGTACTTC
>TRBD2|once|TRBV2|TRBJ2-1
CASSEEGGAEGEQFF
TGTGCCAGCAGTGAAGAGGGAGGGGCGGAGGGTGAGCAGTTCTTC
>-|-|TRBV28|TRBJ1-5
CASSQGGVIQPQHF
TGTGCCAGCAGCCAAGGGGGGGTGATTCAGCCCCAGCATTTT
>-|-|TRBV6-6|TRBJ1-1
CASSYGATMNTEAFF
TGTGCCAGCAGTTACGGAGCCACCATGAACACTGAAGCTTTCTTT
>TRBD1|-|TRBV25-1|TRBJ1-2
CASRQGDYGYTF
TGTGCCAGCAGACAGGGGGACTATGGCTACACCTTC
>TRBD2|few|TRBV18|TRBJ2-2
CASSRDYVNTGELFF
TGTGCCAGCTCTCGGGACTATGTGAACACCGGGGAGCTGTTTTTT
>-|-|TRBV10-3|TRBJ1-2
CAISEGQHKTYGYTF
TGTGCCATCAGTGAGGGGCAGCACAAGACCTATGGCTACACCTTC
>TRBD1|once|TRBV2|TRBJ2-3
CASNLGRGPDTQYF
TGTGCCAGCAATTTGGGCAGGGGGCCAGATACGCAGTATTTT
>-|-|TRBV6-1|TRBJ1-2
CASSEGWGGYGYTF
TGTGCCAGCAGTGAAGGGTGGGGCGGCTATGGCTACACCTTC
>-|-|TRBV4-3|TRBJ2-7
CASSQVEGGGFYEQYF
TGCGCCAGCAGCCAAGTAGAAGGGGGGGGATTTTACGAGCAGTACTTC
>-|few|TRBV28|TRBJ1-5
CASSLYQGSNQPQHF
TGTGCCAGCAGTCTATATCAGGGGAGCAATCAGCCCCAGCATTTT
>-|-|TRBV11-3|TRBJ2-3
CASSLGQGGTDTQYF
TGTGCCAGCAGCTTGGGGCAGGGGGGAACAGATACGCAGTATTTT
>TRBD2|-|TRBV7-2|TRBJ2-1
CASRNPRAGGLNNEQFF
TGTGCCAGCAGAAACCCGCGAGCGGGGGGCCTTAACAATGAGCAGTTCTTC
>-|-|TRBV5-6|TRBJ1-4
CASSLDTREKLFF
TGTGCCAGCAGCTTGGATACCAGAGAAAAACTGTTTTTT
>TRBD1|once|TRBV9|TRBJ1-1
CASSEGARTEAFF
TGTGCCAGCAGCGAGGGGGCTCGAACTGAAGCTTTCTTT
>TRBD1|-|TRBV19|TRBJ2-3
CASSRGTGRTDTQYF
TGTGCCAGTAGTAGAGGGACAGGCCGCACAGATACGCAGTATTTT
>TRBD1|-|TRBV28|TRBJ1-2
CASRNGQGNYGYTF
TGTGCCAGCAGAAATGGACAGGGAAACTATGGCTACACCTTC
>TRBD1|-|TRBV7-2|TRBJ2-1
CASSRTGFRYNEQFF
TGTGCCAGCAGTCGGACAGGGTTTAGGTACAATGAGCAGTTCTTC
>-|-|TRBV5-5|TRBJ1-2
CASSQRGYGYTF
TGTGCCAGCAGCCAGCGAGGGTATGGCTACACCTTC
>TRBD1|-|TRBV5-4|TRBJ2-7
CASSLGGQLGDYEQYF
TGTGCCAGCAGCTTGGGGGGACAGTTGGGTGACTACGAGCAGTACTTC
>TRBD1|few|TRBV13|TRBJ1-2
CASSPTYRGLLGYTF
TGTGCCAGCAGCCCAACCTACAGGGGGCTCCTTGGCTACACCTTC
>TRBD1|-|TRBV24-1|TRBJ1-2
CATSAGTGGRTDYGYTF
TGTGCCACCAGTGCGGGGACAGGGGGCCGTACGGACTATGGCTACACCTTC
>TRBD1|-|TRBV4-1|TRBJ2-7
CAKGDRDRPNEQYF
TGCGCCAAAGGGGACCGGGACAGGCCCAACGAGCAGTACTTC
>-|-|TRBV4-1|TRBJ1-1
CASSPRALFTEAFF
TGCGCCAGCAGCCCCAGGGCCCTTTTCACTGAAGCTTTCTTT
>TRBD2|-|TRBV19|TRBJ2-1
CASSILTSGVPSEQFF
TGTGCCAGTAGTATACTGACTAGCGGGGTCCCAAGCGAGCAGTTCTTC
>-|-|TRBV29-1|TRBJ2-2
CSVEGGPLGLNTGELFF
TGCAGCGTTGAAGGGGGACCGTTGGGACTGAACACCGGGGAGCTGTTTTTT
>-|-|TRBV5-1|TRBJ2-5
CASSLQDSQETQYF
TGCGCCAGCAGCTTACAAGACTCTCAAGAGACCCAGTACTTC
>-|-|TRBV7-3|TRBJ2-2
CASSLSGHNTGELFF
TGTGCCAGCAGCCTTTCGGGACACAACACCGGGGAGCTGTTTTTT
>TRBD2|-|TRBV11-2|TRBJ2-3
CASSLGRSGGDTQYF
TGTGCCAGCAGCTTAGGGCGTAGCGGGGGAGATACGCAGTATTTT
>TRBD1|-|TRBV6-5|TRBJ2-7
CASSPPGTGFFEQYF
TGTGCCAGCAGCCCACCCGGGACAGGGTTCTTCGAGCAGTACTTC
>-|-|TRBV7-9|TRBJ1-1
CASSFPHENTEAFF
TGTGCCAGCAGCTTTCCACACGAAAACACTGAAGCTTTCTTT
>-|-|TRBV15|TRBJ2-7
CATSRADNSYEQYF
TGTGCCACCAGCAGAGCTGACAACTCCTACGAGCAGTACTTC
>TRBD1|-|TRBV5-1|TRBJ2-7
CASSSGTGKYEQYF
TGCGCCAGCAGCTCCGGGACAGGGAAATACGAGCAGTACTTC
>-|-|TRBV18|TRBJ1-3
CASSPTAEQNTIYF
TGTGCCAGCTCACCGACTGCGGAGCAAAACACCATATATTTT
>TRBD1|-|TRBV4-2|TRBJ2-3
CASSPRDRGEDTQYF
TGTGCCAGCAGCCCCCGGGACAGGGGGGAAGATACGCAGTATTTT
>TRBD1|once|TRBV28|TRBJ2-7
CASKLIGTGRREQYF
TGTGCCAGCAAACTTATTGGGACAGGGAGGCGCGAGCAGTACTTC
>TRBD1|-|TRBV5-4|TRBJ1-4
CASSPGQGKGEKLFF
TGTGCCAGCAGCCCGGGACAGGGAAAAGGGGAAAAACTGTTTTTT
>-|-|TRBV5-1|TRBJ2-5
CASSQTSTGTETQYF
TGCGCCAGCAGCCAAACCTCAACAGGGACGGAGACCCAGTACTTC
>TRBD2|-|TRBV4-2|TRBJ2-5
CASSQVLAGVKTQYF
TGTGCCAGCAGCCAAGTGCTAGCGGGGGTGAAGACCCAGTACTTC
>TRBD1|-|TRBV6-1|TRBJ1-5
CASSERDRQNQPQHF
TGTGCCAGCAGTGAAAGGGACAGACAAAATCAGCCCCAGCATTTT
>TRBD1|-|TRBV4-1|TRBJ1-4
CASSLGQGTTNEKLFF
TGCGCCAGCAGCCTGGGACAGGGGACAACTAATGAAAAACTGTTTTTT
>-|once|TRBV6-1|TRBJ2-2
CASSETGTLGGELFF
TGTGCCAGCAGTGAAACCGGGACACTAGGCGGGGAGCTGTTTTTT
>-|-|TRBV21-1|TRBJ2-1
CAQRTGVPNEQFF
TGTGCCCAACGGACAGGGGTTCCCAATGAGCAGTTCTTC
>-|-|TRBV6-5|TRBJ1-5
CASSYDSRYSNQPQHF
TGTGCCAGCAGTTACGACAGCCGCTATAGCAATCAGCCCCAGCATTTT
>TRBD2|-|TRBV7-3|TRBJ2-5
CASSGTNKETQYF
TGTGCCAGCAGCGGGACTAACAAAGAGACCCAGTACTTC
>TRBD2|-|TRBV28|TRBJ2-7
CATREASGGREQYF
TGTGCCACCAGGGAGGCTAGCGGGGGCCGGGAGCAGTACTTC
>TRBD1|-|TRBV30|TRBJ1-2
CAWSRGTANYGYTF
TGTGCCTGGAGTAGGGGGACAGCAAACTATGGCTACACCTTC
>TRBD2|-|TRBV27|TRBJ2-5
CASSSSGTSGGQETQYF
TGTGCCAGCAGTAGCTCCGGGACTAGCGGGGGACAAGAGACCCAGTACTTC
>TRBD1|few|TRBV2|TRBJ1-3
CASLERGQRNTIYF
TGTGCCAGCCTCGAGAGGGGGCAGCGAAACACCATATATTTT
>TRBD1|-|TRBV18|TRBJ2-5
CASSDRETQYF
TGTGCCAGCTCGGACAGGGAGACCCAGTACTTC